This T cell receptor (beta chain) was retrieved from a study of cytomegalovirus exposure and HLA in healthy donors. Broader study findings: What TCR beta sequences reportedly achieved was accurate prediction of HLA-A and HLA-B alleles in most subjects.

Remarks on this clone: Its cognate antigen is unknown.

This PCR relied on a set of 60 Vbeta primers and 13 Jbeta primers. Libraries were prepared by immunoSEQ multiplex PCR; TCRdb keeps only in-frame clonotypes and omits some of them. The data show around 200,000 clones, around 89% seen once. The source of this sequence is a woman between 18 and 29 years old in good health and CMV-seronegative. Sequences were obtained from PBMCs.

The CDR3 is CAGTGTVGELFF. The CDR3 DNA reads as TGTGCTGGTACAGGGACGGTCGGGGAGCTGTTTTTT. The chain has TRBV30 and TRBJ2-2; D may be TRBD1 (6 bases). CDR1 and CDR2 from the germline V gene are GTSNPN and SVGIG (reference sequence). The CDR3 totals 12 residues.